The next 20 T cell receptor beta chains were all read from a single sample in a study of T cells expressing NK-cell markers. TCRdb processed the 5' RACE reads again and assigns one entry to each CDR3 protein, with no DNA. Its clone listing holds about 400,000 distinct CDR3 sequences. The specimen sequenced was blood T cells: a sorted CD56 or NKG2C T cell subset, CD4+ or CD8+ T cells, or bulk PBMC T cells (not recorded which). These receptor sequences come from a woman in her 50s in good health.

The chain employs TRBV4-1 and TRBJ2-1; TCRdb's D call of TRBD2 is untestable without DNA. Germline V CDR1 and CDR2: MGHRA, YSYEKL. CDR3 length equals 17 residues. Here the CDR3 reads CASSQDGLAGVYNEQFF.

The chain has TRBV12-2 and TRBJ1-2; TCRdb lists TRBD1, though no DNA is available to test this call. TRBV12-2 is recorded as a pseudogene. This CDR3 region has 17 residues. The CDR3 sequence is CASRLGTITGGDYGYTF.

This rearrangement joins TRBV28 to TRBJ2-5; the D call of TRBD1 rests on TCRdb alone, since no DNA is present to check it. Germline values: CDR1 MDHEN, CDR2 SYDVKM. This CDR3 region has 15 residues. This CDR3 is CASSPQTGGGETQYF.

This sequence joins TRBV6-5 and TRBJ2-2. The CDR3 length is 15 residues. CDR1 and CDR2 (germline): MNHEY, SVGAGI. The chain's CDR3 is CASSYSLEPTGELFF.

The CDR3 reads CASSPDSGEQYF. The rearrangement joins TRBV7-9 to TRBJ2-7; TCRdb returns TRBD2, unconfirmable since there is no DNA. CDR3 length: 12 residues. CDR1 and CDR2 (germline): SEHNR, FQNEAQ (reference sequence).

The chain has TRBV5-1 and TRBJ1-1; TCRdb calls TRBD1, which cannot be checked without DNA. The CDR3 is 13 amino acids. Germline V CDR1 and CDR2: SGHRS, YFSETQ. The CDR3 reads CASSLDIMGAAFF.

The V call is TRBV29-1, the J call TRBJ2-1. The CDR3 is 12 amino acids. Germline V gene lookup returns CDR1 SQVTM and CDR2 ANQGSEA. The CDR3 reads CSLRGSYNEQFF.

The gene calls are TRBV7-9 and TRBJ1-4. The germline V gene encodes CDR1 SEHNR and CDR2 FQNEAQ (reference sequence). CDR3 length: 14 amino acids. CDR3 region: CASSPESWFEKLFF.

The chain has TRBV7-2 and TRBJ2-1. CDR1 SGHTA and CDR2 FQGNSA come from the germline V gene. This CDR3 region has 17 residues. The CDR3 region is CASSGLGLRGSYNEQFF.

V and J are TRBV4-1 and TRBJ2-1; TCRdb lists TRBD2, though no DNA is available to test this call. The CDR3 has 16 residues. The germline V gene has CDR1 MGHRA and CDR2 YSYEKL. The CDR3 here is CASSQDGGRGNNEQFF.

The chain is built from TRBV6-2 or TRBV6-3 and TRBJ2-1; with no DNA, the TCRdb D assignment of TRBD2 cannot be verified. CDR3 length equals 15 residues. Germline CDR1 MNHEY, CDR2 SVGEGT. CDR3 in amino acids: CASRREGNSYNEQFF.

The chain combines TRBV6-2 or TRBV6-3 with TRBJ1-5. In germline, CDR1 is MNHEY, CDR2 SVGEGT. The length of the CDR3 is 13 residues. CDR3 in amino acids: CASNTESDQPQHF.

This chain joins TRBV24-1 and TRBJ2-1; TCRdb calls TRBD1, which cannot be checked without DNA. Germline V gives CDR1 KGHDR, CDR2 SFDVKD. This CDR3 region has 16 residues. The CDR3 region is CATSERTATSYNEQFF.

The chain uses TRBV20-1 and TRBJ2-7; without DNA, the TCRdb call of TRBD1 cannot be checked. Germline assignment: CDR1 DFQATT and CDR2 SNEGSKA (reference sequence). The CDR3 totals 13 residues. CDR3 region: CSATTKGVGEQYF.

The chain links TRBV11-2 to TRBJ2-2; the D call of TRBD1 rests on TCRdb alone, since no DNA is present to check it. The CDR3 runs to 16 residues. CDR1 and CDR2 (germline): SGHAT, FQNNGV. CDR3 in amino acids: CASSPVWTGYTGELFF.

The genes are TRBV20-1 and TRBJ1-1; TCRdb proposes TRBD1, but this gene call is untestable without DNA. The CDR3 consists of 16 residues. Germline values: CDR1 DFQATT, CDR2 SNEGSKA (reference sequence). CDR3: CSARPPGQGRDTEAFF.

The V call is TRBV6-1, the J call TRBJ1-2; TCRdb outputs TRBD1, but without DNA this stays unchecked. The CDR3 is made up of 14 amino acids. In germline, CDR1 is MNHNS, CDR2 SASEGT. The CDR3 reads CASSETGTVYGYTF.

The chain combines TRBV6-1 with TRBJ2-3; TCRdb indicates TRBD2, and absent DNA this call remains unverified. The germline gives CDR1 MNHNS, CDR2 SASEGT. The CDR3 has 13 amino acids. CDR3: CASKREVTDTQYF.

The chain couples TRBV5-1 to TRBJ2-3; TCRdb outputs TRBD1, but without DNA this stays unchecked. This CDR3 is built from 15 residues. The germline V gene has CDR1 SGHRS and CDR2 YFSETQ. CDR3 protein: CASSLDGQYTDTQYF.

This rearrangement joins TRBV29-1 to TRBJ2-5; the TRBD1 assignment by TCRdb is unverifiable without DNA. Germline CDR1 reads SQVTM; CDR2 reads ANQGSEA. CDR3 length equals 12 residues. CDR3 region: CSTFRGGQTQYF. Full variable domain (missing parts from reference TRBV29-1 and TRBJ2-5): SAVISQKPSRDICQRGTSLTIQCQVDSQVTMMFWYRQQPGQSLTLIATANQGSEATYESGFVIDKFPISRPNLTFSTLTVSNMSPEDSSIYLCSTFRGGQTQYFGPGTRLLVL.